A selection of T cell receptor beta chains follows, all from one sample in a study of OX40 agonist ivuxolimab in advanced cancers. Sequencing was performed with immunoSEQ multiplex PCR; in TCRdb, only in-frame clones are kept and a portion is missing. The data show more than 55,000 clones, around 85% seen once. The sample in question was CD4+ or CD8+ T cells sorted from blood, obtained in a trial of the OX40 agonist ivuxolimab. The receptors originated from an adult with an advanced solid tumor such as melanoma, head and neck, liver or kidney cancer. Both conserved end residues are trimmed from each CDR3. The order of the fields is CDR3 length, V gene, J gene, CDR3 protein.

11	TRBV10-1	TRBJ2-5	ASSSRQGETQY
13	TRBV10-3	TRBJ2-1	AISPEVAGVGEQF
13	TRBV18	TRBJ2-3	ASSPRQGSTDTQY
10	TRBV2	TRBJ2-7	ASAPVSYEQY
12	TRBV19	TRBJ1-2	ASSTIQGAAGYT
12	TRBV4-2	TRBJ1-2	ASSLSIGRGGYT
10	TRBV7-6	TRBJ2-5	ASSFSTGPQY
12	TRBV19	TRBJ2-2	ASSIGRNTGELF
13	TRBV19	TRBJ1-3	ASSQDGSSGNTIY
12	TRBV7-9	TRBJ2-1	ASSRRQGYNEQF
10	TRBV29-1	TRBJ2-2	SVLDSPGELF
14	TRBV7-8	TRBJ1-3	ASSVRQGRSGNTIY
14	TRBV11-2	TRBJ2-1	ASSLEGRTGRNEQF
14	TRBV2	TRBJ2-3	ASSRLAGGSADTQY
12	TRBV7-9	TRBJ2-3	ASSLGQSTDTQY
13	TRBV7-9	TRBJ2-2	ASSLSGSNTGELF
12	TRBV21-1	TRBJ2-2	ASLPIGSAGELF
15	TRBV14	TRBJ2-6	ASSPSRDRAGANVLT
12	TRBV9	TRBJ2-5	ASSVGAGKETQY
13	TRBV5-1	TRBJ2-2	ASSLAGLNTGELF
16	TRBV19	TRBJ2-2	ASSIVGGARKNTGELF
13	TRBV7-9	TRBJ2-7	ASSKQGASTYEQY
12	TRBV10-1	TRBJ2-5	ASSPGHPQETQY
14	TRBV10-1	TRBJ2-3	ASSAATGGGTDTQY
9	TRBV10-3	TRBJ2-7	AISAANEQY
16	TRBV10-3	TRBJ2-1	AISERFSDTAIYNEQF
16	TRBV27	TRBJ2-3	ASSLSGDRSFSTDTQY
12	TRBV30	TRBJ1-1	AWSLEQRDTEAF
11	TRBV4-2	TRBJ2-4	ASRGQGANIQY
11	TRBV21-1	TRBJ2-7	ASQWRGKYEQY
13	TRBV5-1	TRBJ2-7	ASSLGSGKAYEQY
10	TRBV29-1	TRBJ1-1	SADRGPTEAF
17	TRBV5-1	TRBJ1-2	ASSLSSPRQGGTNYGYT